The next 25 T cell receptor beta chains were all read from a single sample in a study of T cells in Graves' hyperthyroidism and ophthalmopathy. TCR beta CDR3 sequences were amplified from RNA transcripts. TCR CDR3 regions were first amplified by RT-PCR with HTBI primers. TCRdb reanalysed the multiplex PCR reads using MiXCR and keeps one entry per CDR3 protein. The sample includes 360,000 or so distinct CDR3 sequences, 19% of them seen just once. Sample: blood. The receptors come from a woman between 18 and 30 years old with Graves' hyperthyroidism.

The CDR3 DNA follows: TGTGCCAGCAGCTTAACGCCCGAATATGGCTACACCTTC. Translated, it gives CASSLTPEYGYTF. The V and J genes are TRBV7-3 and TRBJ1-2; no firm D call. The CDR3 extends over 13 amino acids. Germline V gene sequence: CDR1 SGHTA, CDR2 FQGTGA. The ends were cut back, 0 bases at V and 5 bases at J, with 7 bases in the middle.

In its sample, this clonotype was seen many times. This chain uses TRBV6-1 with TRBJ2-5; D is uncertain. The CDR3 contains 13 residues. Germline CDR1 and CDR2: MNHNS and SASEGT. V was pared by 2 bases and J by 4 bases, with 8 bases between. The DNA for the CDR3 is TGTGCCAGCAGTGAAAATTATCGAGAGACCCAGTACTTC. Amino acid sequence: CASSENYRETQYF.

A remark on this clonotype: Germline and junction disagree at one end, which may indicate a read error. CDR3 loop: CSARPTGYGQYF. In DNA form, the CDR3 reads TGCAGTGCTAGACCAACAGGGTACGGGCAGTACTTC. This sequence joins TRBV20-1 and TRBJ2-7; a weak D match, TRBD1 (6 bases). The CDR3 spans 12 residues. Germline V CDR1 and CDR2: DFQATT, SNEGSKA (reference sequence).

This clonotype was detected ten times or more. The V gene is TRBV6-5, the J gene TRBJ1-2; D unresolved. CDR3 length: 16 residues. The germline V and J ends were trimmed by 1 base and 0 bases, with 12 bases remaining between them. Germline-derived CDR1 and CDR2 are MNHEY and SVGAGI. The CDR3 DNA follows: TGTGCCAGCAGTTACTTTGCCGGGCGCACTAACTATGGCTACACCTTC. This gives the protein CASSYFAGRTNYGYTF.

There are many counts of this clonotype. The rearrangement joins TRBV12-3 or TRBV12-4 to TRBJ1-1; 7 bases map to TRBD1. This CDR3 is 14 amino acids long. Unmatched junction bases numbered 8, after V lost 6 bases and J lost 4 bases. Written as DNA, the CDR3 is TGTGCCAGCAGCATCAGGGGGGGAGGCACTGAAGCTTTCTTT. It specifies CASSIRGGGTEAFF.

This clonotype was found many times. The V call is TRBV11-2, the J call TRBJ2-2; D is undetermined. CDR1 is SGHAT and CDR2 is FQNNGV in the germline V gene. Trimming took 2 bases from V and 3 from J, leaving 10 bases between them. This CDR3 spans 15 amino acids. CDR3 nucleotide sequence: TGTGCCAGCAGCTTACGGGCGCCGGACACCGGGGAGCTGTTTTTT. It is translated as CASSLRAPDTGELFF.

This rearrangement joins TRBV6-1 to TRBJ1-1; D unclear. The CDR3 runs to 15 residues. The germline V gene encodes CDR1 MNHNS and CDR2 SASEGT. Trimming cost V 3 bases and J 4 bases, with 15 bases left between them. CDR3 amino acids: CASSDEIGLITEAFF. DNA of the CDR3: TGTGCCAGCAGTGACGAAATAGGGCTCATCACTGAAGCTTTCTTT.

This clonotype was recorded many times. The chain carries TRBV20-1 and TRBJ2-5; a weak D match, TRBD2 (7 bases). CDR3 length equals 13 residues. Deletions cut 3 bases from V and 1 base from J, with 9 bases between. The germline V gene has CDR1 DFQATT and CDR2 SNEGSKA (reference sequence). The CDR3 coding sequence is TGCAGTGCTAGCGGGGGGCCCCAAGAGACCCAGTACTTC. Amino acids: CSASGGPQETQYF.

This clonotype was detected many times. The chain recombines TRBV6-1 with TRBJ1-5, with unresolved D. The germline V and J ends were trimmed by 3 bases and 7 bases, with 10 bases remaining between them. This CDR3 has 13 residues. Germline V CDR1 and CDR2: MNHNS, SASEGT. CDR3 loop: CASSDGVRQPQHF. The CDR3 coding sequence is TGTGCCAGCAGTGACGGGGTCCGCCAGCCCCAGCATTTT.

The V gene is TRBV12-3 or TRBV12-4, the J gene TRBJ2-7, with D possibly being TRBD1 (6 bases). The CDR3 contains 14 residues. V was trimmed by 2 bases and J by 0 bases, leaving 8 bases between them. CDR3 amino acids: CASSLWDNSYEQYF. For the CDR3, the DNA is TGTGCCAGCAGTTTATGGGACAACTCCTACGAGCAGTACTTC.

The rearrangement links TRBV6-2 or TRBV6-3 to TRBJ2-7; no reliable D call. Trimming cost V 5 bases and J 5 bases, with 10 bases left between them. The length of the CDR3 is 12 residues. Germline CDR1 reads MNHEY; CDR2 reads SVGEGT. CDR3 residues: CASSRTWNEQYF. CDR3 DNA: TGTGCCAGCAGTCGGACGTGGAACGAGCAGTACTTC.

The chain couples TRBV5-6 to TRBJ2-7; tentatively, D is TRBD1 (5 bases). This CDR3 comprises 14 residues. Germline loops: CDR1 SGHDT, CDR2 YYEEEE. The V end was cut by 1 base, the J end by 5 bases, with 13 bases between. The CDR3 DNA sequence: TGTGCCAGCAGCTTGCTTGACAGTTTCCACGAGCAGTACTTC. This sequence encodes CASSLLDSFHEQYF.

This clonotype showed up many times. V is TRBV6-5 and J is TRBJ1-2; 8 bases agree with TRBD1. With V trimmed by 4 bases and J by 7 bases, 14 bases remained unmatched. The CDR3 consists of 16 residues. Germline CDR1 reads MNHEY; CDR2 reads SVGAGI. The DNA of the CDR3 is TGTGCCAGCAGTTCCCCTTGGACAGGGAAGGATGGTGGCTACACCTTC. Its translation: CASSSPWTGKDGGYTF.

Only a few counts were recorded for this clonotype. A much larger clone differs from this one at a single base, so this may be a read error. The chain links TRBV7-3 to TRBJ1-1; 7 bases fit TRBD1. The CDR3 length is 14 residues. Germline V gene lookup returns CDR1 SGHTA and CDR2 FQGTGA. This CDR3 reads CTSRPARGGTEAFF. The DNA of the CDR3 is TGTACCAGCAGACCAGCCAGGGGGGGCACTGAAGCTTTCTTT.

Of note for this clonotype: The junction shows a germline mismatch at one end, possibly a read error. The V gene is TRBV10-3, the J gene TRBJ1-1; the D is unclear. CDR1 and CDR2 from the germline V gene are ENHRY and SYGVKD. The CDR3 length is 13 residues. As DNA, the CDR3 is TGTGCCAACAGCATTATAGGGAACACTGACGCTTTCTTT. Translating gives CANSIIGNTDAFF.

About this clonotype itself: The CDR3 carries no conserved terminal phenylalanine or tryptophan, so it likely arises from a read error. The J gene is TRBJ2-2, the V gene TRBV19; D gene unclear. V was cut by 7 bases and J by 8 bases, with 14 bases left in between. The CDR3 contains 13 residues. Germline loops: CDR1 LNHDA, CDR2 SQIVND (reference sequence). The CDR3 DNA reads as TGTGCCAGTACCCGAGGTCTACCAGGGGAGCTGTTTGTT. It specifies CASTRGLPGELFV.

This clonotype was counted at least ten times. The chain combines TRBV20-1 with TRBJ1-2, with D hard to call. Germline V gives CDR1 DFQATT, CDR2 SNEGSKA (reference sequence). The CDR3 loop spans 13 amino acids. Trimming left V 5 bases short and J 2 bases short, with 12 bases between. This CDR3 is CSAFVTQNYGYTF. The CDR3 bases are TGCAGTGCTTTTGTCACACAGAACTATGGCTACACCTTC.

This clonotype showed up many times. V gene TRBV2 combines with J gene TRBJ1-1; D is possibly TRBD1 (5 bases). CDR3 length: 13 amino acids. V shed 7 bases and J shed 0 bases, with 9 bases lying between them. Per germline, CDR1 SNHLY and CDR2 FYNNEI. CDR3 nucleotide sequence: TGTGCCAGCACCCCGGACATGAACACTGAAGCTTTCTTT. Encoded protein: CASTPDMNTEAFF.

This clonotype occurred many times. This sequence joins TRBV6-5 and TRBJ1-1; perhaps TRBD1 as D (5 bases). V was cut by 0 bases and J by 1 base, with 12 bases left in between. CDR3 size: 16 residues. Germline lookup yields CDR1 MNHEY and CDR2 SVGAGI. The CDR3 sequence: CASSYSLGRRNTEAFF. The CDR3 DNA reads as TGTGCCAGCAGTTACTCCCTGGGACGGCGGAACACTGAAGCTTTCTTT.

DNA of the CDR3: TGTGCCTGGAGTAAGGGACAGGGGGCAATATCTGGCTACACCTTC. Its translation: CAWSKGQGAISGYTF. The chain joins TRBV30 to TRBJ1-2; 12 bases fit TRBD1. CDR3 length: 15 residues. After removal of 2 bases from V and 7 bases from J, the junction contained 8 bases not matched to a gene. Germline V gene data show CDR1 as GTSNPN and CDR2 as SVGIG (reference sequence).

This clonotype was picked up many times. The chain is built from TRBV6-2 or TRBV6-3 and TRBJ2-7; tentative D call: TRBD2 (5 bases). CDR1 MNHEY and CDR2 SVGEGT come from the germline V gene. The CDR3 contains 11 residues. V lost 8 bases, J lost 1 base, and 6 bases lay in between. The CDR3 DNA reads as TGTGCCAGCGGGAGATCCTACGAGCAGTACTTC. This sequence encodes CASGRSYEQYF.

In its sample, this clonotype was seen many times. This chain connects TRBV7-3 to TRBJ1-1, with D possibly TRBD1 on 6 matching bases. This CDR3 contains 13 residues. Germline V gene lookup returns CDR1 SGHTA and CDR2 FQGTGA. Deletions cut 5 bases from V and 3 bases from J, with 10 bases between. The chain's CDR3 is CASSPDRHTEAFF. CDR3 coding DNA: TGTGCCAGCAGCCCCGACAGGCACACTGAAGCTTTCTTT.

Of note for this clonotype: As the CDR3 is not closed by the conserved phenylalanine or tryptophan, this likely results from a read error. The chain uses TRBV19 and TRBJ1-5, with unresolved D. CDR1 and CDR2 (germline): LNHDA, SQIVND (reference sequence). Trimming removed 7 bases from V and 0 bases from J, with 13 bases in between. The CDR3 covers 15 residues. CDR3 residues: CASNLAQYSNQPQHY. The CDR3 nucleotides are TGTGCCAGTAATTTGGCTCAGTATAGCAATCAGCCCCAGCATTAT.

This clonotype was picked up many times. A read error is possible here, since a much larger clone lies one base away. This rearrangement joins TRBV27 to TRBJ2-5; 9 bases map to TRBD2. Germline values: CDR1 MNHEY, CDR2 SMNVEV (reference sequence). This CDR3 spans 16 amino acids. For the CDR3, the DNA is TGTGCCAGCAGCCCACTGGTTTTAGCGGGGGAGGAGACCAAGTACTTC. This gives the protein CASSPLVLAGEETKYF.

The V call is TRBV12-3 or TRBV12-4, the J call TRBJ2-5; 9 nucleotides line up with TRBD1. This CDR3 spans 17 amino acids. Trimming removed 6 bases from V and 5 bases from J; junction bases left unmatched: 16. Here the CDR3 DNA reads TGTGCCAGCAGGAGAGGGACAGGGTATCCCTTAGGGGAGACCCAGTACTTC. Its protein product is CASRRGTGYPLGETQYF.